The entry below gives a single T cell receptor beta chain sequence along with its context. The data stem from a study of blood T cell repertoires in COVID-19. Study at large: Samples taken during acute and convalescent COVID-19 were collected in the United States, Italy and Spain. Sources were T cells, B-cell-depleted T cells, or PBMCs; the material itself was cDNA or gDNA.

Source study methods: Amplification with reference gene primers provided the estimates of nucleated cell counts. Sequenced by immunoSEQ multiplex PCR; TCRdb stores in-frame clones only, minus some. The DNA gave D and trimming, while V, J and clone size come from that table. Of roughly 330,000 clones listed, roughly 90% were seen once; the top ten hold roughly 6.5%. The TCR comes from a man between 18 and 35 years old who had recovered from COVID-19. Sequences were obtained from peripheral blood.

CDR3 in amino acids: CASSPPGQSLYNEQFF. DNA of the CDR3: TGTGCCAGCAGCCCCCCGGGACAGAGCCTCTACAATGAGCAGTTCTTC. The chain carries TRBV7-9 and TRBJ2-1; TRBD1 matches at 7 bases. J was trimmed by 3 bases and V by 5 bases; bases with no gene match: 10. CDR3 size: 16 residues. Germline V lookup: CDR1 SEHNR, CDR2 FQNEAQ (reference sequence). The variable domain in full, with the rest retrieved from reference TRBV7-9 and TRBJ2-1, is DTGVSQNPRHKITKRGQNVTFRCDPISEHNRLYWYRQTLGQGPEFLTYFQNEAQLEKSRLLSDRFSAERPKGSFSTLEIQRTEQGDSAMYLCASSPPGQSLYNEQFFGPGTRLTVL.